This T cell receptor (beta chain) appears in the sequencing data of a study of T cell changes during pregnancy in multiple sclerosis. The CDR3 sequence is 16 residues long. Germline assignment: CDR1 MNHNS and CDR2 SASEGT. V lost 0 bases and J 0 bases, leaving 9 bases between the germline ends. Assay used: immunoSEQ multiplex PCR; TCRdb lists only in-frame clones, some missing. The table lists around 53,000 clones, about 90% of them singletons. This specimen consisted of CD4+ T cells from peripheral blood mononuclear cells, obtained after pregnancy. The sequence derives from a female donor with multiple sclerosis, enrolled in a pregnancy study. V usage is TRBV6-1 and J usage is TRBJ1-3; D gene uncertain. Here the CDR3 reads CASSEAGPASGNTIYF. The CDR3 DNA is TGTGCCAGCAGTGAAGCTGGGCCGGCCTCTGGAAACACCATATATTTT.